A selection of T cell receptor beta chains follows, all from one sample in a study of control samples from healthy donors and cancer patients. Profiled with immunoSEQ multiplex PCR; TCRdb holds only in-frame clones, not every one. This sample has about 130,000 clones, with roughly nine tenths found just once. Material: blood. Receptors were obtained from a man younger than 35 in good health. CDR3s include the opening cysteine and the closing phenylalanine or tryptophan. The D gene is left open where the match is weak. Clone size is stated in some rows and not others, as once, few, many or a class when expanded.

>TRBJ2-5|TRBV9|TRBD2|15|NA
TGTGCCAGCAGCGGACTAGCGGGAGTACGGGAGACCCAGTACTTC
CASSGLAGVRETQYF
>TRBJ2-7|TRBV6-4|NA|18|NA
TGTGCCAGCAGTGAAGGCGGAGGGGAGGAATTGAGCTCCTACGAGCAGTACTTC
CASSEGGGEELSSYEQYF
>TRBJ1-4|TRBV28|NA|15|NA
TGTGCCAGCAGTTTCTCAGGGGACCTAAGGGAAAAACTGTTTTTT
CASSFSGDLREKLFF
>TRBJ2-1|TRBV3-1/TRBV3-2|NA|15|NA
TGTGCCAGCAGCCCCGACTACACCACCTACAATGAGCAGTTCTTC
CASSPDYTTYNEQFF
>TRBJ1-1|TRBV25-1|TRBD1|15|NA
TGTGCCAGCGCCGGAGGGACAGGGGGACACACTGAAGCTTTCTTT
CASAGGTGGHTEAFF
>TRBJ2-6|TRBV27|NA|16|NA
TGTGCCAGCAGTCCACAGGGTATCTCTGGGGCCAACGTCCTGACTTTC
CASSPQGISGANVLTF
>TRBJ1-2|TRBV4-1|TRBD1|18|few
TGCGCCAGCAGCCTCGACAGGGATCGAGAATGGACTAACTATGGCTACACCTTC
CASSLDRDREWTNYGYTF
>TRBJ1-5|TRBV2|NA|13|few
TGTGCCAGCAGGACATTGCCGGGTCAGCCCCAGCATTTT
CASRTLPGQPQHF
>TRBJ2-3|TRBV12-3/TRBV12-4|NA|12|NA
TGTGCCAGCAGTCCCTTTCGGGGTACGCAGTATTTT
CASSPFRGTQYF
>TRBJ2-6|TRBV28|NA|16|NA
TGTGCCAGCAGTTTACGAGGGGTCGCTGGGGCCAACGTCCTGACTTTC
CASSLRGVAGANVLTF
>TRBJ1-2|TRBV3-1/TRBV3-2|NA|16|few
TGTGCCAGCAGCCAAGTCGCTGGTGGGGCCCTCGGGGGCTACACCTTC
CASSQVAGGALGGYTF
>TRBJ1-4|TRBV6-5|NA|13|NA
TGTGCCACCGCACCCACCACTAATGAAAAACTGTTTTTT
CATAPTTNEKLFF
>TRBJ2-5|TRBV25-1|NA|16|NA
TGTGCCAGCAGTGAAGTCGGCAGGGCGATCCAAGAGACCCAGTACTTC
CASSEVGRAIQETQYF
>TRBJ2-7|TRBV28|NA|13|NA
TGTGCCAGCACGATCTGGGGCTCCTACGAGCAGTACTTC
CASTIWGSYEQYF
>TRBJ2-3|TRBV2|TRBD1|14|NA
TGTGCCAGCAGCAAGGGACAGGGGGCAGATACGCAGTATTTT
CASSKGQGADTQYF
>TRBJ2-5|TRBV19|TRBD1|15|NA
TGTGCCAGTAGTAAGGGGACAGGGACAGGAGAGACCCAGTACTTC
CASSKGTGTGETQYF
>TRBJ1-2|TRBV30|NA|16|NA
TGTGCCTGGAGCCCGACAGGACCCAAGCCCCACTATGGCTACACCTTC
CAWSPTGPKPHYGYTF
>TRBJ2-5|TRBV24-1|TRBD1|16|NA
TGTGCCACCAGTGATCCTGGGGACAGGGGGGTGGAGACCCAGTACTTC
CATSDPGDRGVETQYF
>TRBJ1-4|TRBV14|NA|15|NA
TGTGCCAGCAGCCTTACGGGACGGGGTAATGAAAAACTGTTTTTT
CASSLTGRGNEKLFF
>TRBJ1-1|TRBV5-1|NA|15|NA
TGCGCCAGCAGCTTATCGACAAACCTGAACACTGAAGCTTTCTTT
CASSLSTNLNTEAFF
>TRBJ1-1|TRBV6-5|NA|14|NA
TGTGCCGGCAGCTTACGGGACCTGAACACTGAAGCTTTCTTT
CAGSLRDLNTEAFF
>TRBJ1-4|TRBV18|NA|13|few
TGTGCCAGCTCAGGGGGCCTCAATGAAAAACTGTTTTTT
CASSGGLNEKLFF
>TRBJ2-7|TRBV6-5|NA|14|once
TGTGCCAGCAGTTCGCCCGGGATCTCCTACGAGCAGTACTTC
CASSSPGISYEQYF
>TRBJ2-2|TRBV25-1|TRBD1|17|NA
TGTGCCAGCAGTGAATATAGGATAGGACAGGGCACCGGGGAGCTGTTTTTT
CASSEYRIGQGTGELFF
>TRBJ2-6|TRBV18|NA|15|NA
TGTGCCAGCTCACCGGGGGACTCTGGGGCCAACGTCCTGACTTTC
CASSPGDSGANVLTF
>TRBJ1-1|TRBV27|NA|15|NA
TGTGCCAGCAGTTTAAATCCATTTTCCCCGGACGGGGCTTTCTTT
CASSLNPFSPDGAFF
>TRBJ2-1|TRBV10-3|NA|14|NA
TGTGCCATCAGTAAACAGGACGTAATCAATGAGCAGTTCTTC
CAISKQDVINEQFF
>TRBJ1-2|TRBV28|TRBD1|15|NA
TGTGCCAGCACACCGGGGACAGGGTTCGACTATGGCTACACCTTC
CASTPGTGFDYGYTF
>TRBJ1-5|TRBV29-1|NA|14|NA
TGCAGCGTTGCAGGAGGGCGTGGGGGTCAGCCCCAGCATTTT
CSVAGGRGGQPQHF
>TRBJ2-1|TRBV27|TRBD2|14|NA
TGTGCCAGCAGCTTAAGCGGGAGTTACAATGAGCAGTTCTTC
CASSLSGSYNEQFF
>TRBJ2-1|TRBV7-3|NA|12|NA
TGTGCCAGCAGCTCCTGGGGAGGTGAGCAGTTCTTC
CASSSWGGEQFF
>TRBJ2-5|TRBV7-9|NA|15|NA
TGTGCCAGCAGCTTAGCGCTAGGTGGAGAAGAGACCCAGTACTTC
CASSLALGGEETQYF
>TRBJ2-2|TRBV24-1|NA|14|NA
TGTGCCACCAGTCCGGGGACGGGCACCGGGGAGCTGTTTTTT
CATSPGTGTGELFF
>TRBJ2-4|TRBV19|NA|15|NA
TGTGCCAGTAGTATAGAAAGCCTAGCCAAAAACATTCAGTACTTC
CASSIESLAKNIQYF
>TRBJ1-4|TRBV5-1|NA|16|once
TGCGCCAGCAGCTTGGGGGGGCTAACGCCTAATGAAAAACTGTTTTTT
CASSLGGLTPNEKLFF
>TRBJ2-7|TRBV4-1|TRBD2|16|NA
TGCGCCAGCAGCCAGGTTCCTAGCGGGAGGGGCTACGAGCAGTACTTC
CASSQVPSGRGYEQYF
>TRBJ2-1|TRBV6-5|NA|12|NA
TGTGCCACATCGGACACTTACAATGAGCAGTTCTTC
CATSDTYNEQFF
>TRBJ1-1|TRBV6-4|TRBD1|14|once
TGTGCCAGCAAAACCCGACAGGGGCACACTGAAGCTTTCTTT
CASKTRQGHTEAFF
>TRBJ2-7|TRBV10-3|TRBD1|14|NA
TGTGCCATCATGATGACAGGGGGCTCTGGCGAGCAGTACTTC
CAIMMTGGSGEQYF
>TRBJ2-3|TRBV15|TRBD1|17|NA
TGTGCCACCAGCAGCCCCTGGAGGGACAGGGGCACAGATACGCAGTATTTT
CATSSPWRDRGTDTQYF
>TRBJ2-3|TRBV6-1|NA|12|NA
TGTGCCAGCAGTGAAGTGGGTAGTACGCAGTATTTT
CASSEVGSTQYF
>TRBJ1-1|TRBV5-1|NA|14|NA
TGCGCCAGCAGCCTGGCCGGACTGATGACTGAAGCTTTCTTT
CASSLAGLMTEAFF
>TRBJ2-3|TRBV7-9|TRBD2|16|NA
TGTGCCAGCAGATACCTAGCGGGAGTTGGCACAGATACGCAGTATTTT
CASRYLAGVGTDTQYF
>TRBJ2-1|TRBV24-1|NA|13|NA
TGTGCCACCAGTGATGGAAAGGGCAATGAGCAGTTCTTC
CATSDGKGNEQFF
>TRBJ2-5|TRBV4-2|TRBD2|15|NA
TGTGCCAGCAGCCTCCGACTAGCGGTGAAAGAGACCCAGTACTTC
CASSLRLAVKETQYF
>TRBJ2-3|TRBV6-1|NA|17|NA
TGTGCCAGCAGTGAAGCTTCCAGTAAATGGGGTTCAGATACGCAGTATTTT
CASSEASSKWGSDTQYF
>TRBJ2-7|TRBV13|NA|14|NA
TGTGCCAGCAGCACACAAGAGGCTGACTACGAGCAGTACTTC
CASSTQEADYEQYF
>TRBJ1-3|TRBV28|NA|17|NA
TGTGCCAGCAGTTTGGAATTCCCACTGAGCTCTGGAAACACCATATATTTT
CASSLEFPLSSGNTIYF
>TRBJ1-5|TRBV24-1|TRBD1|15|NA
TGTGCCACCAGTGATGGGGGACAGGGGCACCAGCCCCAGCATTTT
CATSDGGQGHQPQHF
>TRBJ2-1|TRBV11-2|NA|13|NA
TGTGCCAGCAGCTTAGATAGGACTGCCCAGGAGTTCTTC
CASSLDRTAQEFF
>TRBJ2-7|TRBV27|TRBD2|14|NA
TGTGCCAGCAGTTTACTTCGGGGGGTCGACGAGCAGTACTTC
CASSLLRGVDEQYF
>TRBJ2-5|TRBV19|TRBD1|17|NA
TGTGCCAGTAGTACCAACGGTCGGGGGACAGGGCAAGAGACCCAGTACTTC
CASSTNGRGTGQETQYF
>TRBJ1-2|TRBV12-3/TRBV12-4|NA|12|NA
TGTGCCAGCAGTTACGGGAGCTATGGCTACACCTTC
CASSYGSYGYTF
>TRBJ2-1|TRBV12-5|TRBD2|16|few
TGTGCTAGTGGCCGCCCGGGACTAGCGGGAGCGAATGAGCAGTTCTTC
CASGRPGLAGANEQFF
>TRBJ1-2|TRBV7-9|NA|14|NA
TGTGCCAGCAGCTTCCCCGGGACGGACTATGGCTACACCTTC
CASSFPGTDYGYTF
>TRBJ2-1|TRBV19|NA|14|NA
TGTGCCAGTAGTATCTCGCGGGATTACAATGAGCAGTTCTTC
CASSISRDYNEQFF
>TRBJ1-4|TRBV6-7|NA|15|NA
TGTGCCAGCAGTTACCTCAGGGGTTACGGAGAAAAACTGTTTTTT
CASSYLRGYGEKLFF
>TRBJ2-1|TRBV15|NA|14|NA
TGCGTACGAGGCGGGCGGAGCTCCTACAATGAGCAGTTCTTC
CVRGGRSSYNEQFF
>TRBJ1-1|TRBV7-9|NA|15|NA
TGTGCCAGCAGCCCCCCTTATACCCCTCGTCCTGAAGCTTTCTTT
CASSPPYTPRPEAFF